The rows below give T cell receptor beta chains drawn from one sample of a study of blood T cell repertoires in COVID-19. Libraries were prepared by immunoSEQ multiplex PCR; TCRdb keeps only in-frame clonotypes and omits some of them. The profile shows about 280,000 clones, under 90% of them singletons. The specimen was peripheral blood. Every receptor here comes from a woman aged 45-59 years who had recovered from COVID-19. Each CDR3 is given with its conserved first and last residue. The D gene is left open where the match is weak. Clone size is not always given. Where it is, it says once, few, many or a class for expanded clones.

d_gene | abundance | j_gene | len | v_gene | CDR3nt | CDR3aa
NA | NA | TRBJ2-7 | 16 | TRBV28 | TGTGCCAGCAGTGCTCACCCAATGGACTCTACCTACGAGCAGTACTTC | CASSAHPMDSTYEQYF
NA | few | TRBJ2-3 | 13 | TRBV27 | TGTGCCAGCACCTACGGTCTCGGAGATACGCAGTATTTT | CASTYGLGDTQYF
NA | NA | TRBJ1-1 | 18 | TRBV4-1 | TGCGCCAGCAGCCAAGATGCTAATCCCAGGGGCGCCAACACTGAAGCTTTCTTT | CASSQDANPRGANTEAFF
NA | once | TRBJ2-5 | 15 | TRBV9 | TGTGCCAGCAGCGTAGAGGGAAGGGAGCGAGAGACCCAGTACTTC | CASSVEGRERETQYF
NA | NA | TRBJ2-7 | 13 | TRBV3-1/TRBV3-2 | TGTGCCAGCAGCCAACAGGGCTCCTACGAGCAGTACTTC | CASSQQGSYEQYF
TRBD2 | NA | TRBJ2-3 | 14 | TRBV6-2/TRBV6-3 | TGTGCCAGCAGTCACGGGGGGAGCACAGATACGCAGTATTTT | CASSHGGSTDTQYF
NA | NA | TRBJ1-2 | 13 | TRBV6-2/TRBV6-3 | TGTGCCAGCAGTTACATTACAAGTCTCGGCTACACCTTC | CASSYITSLGYTF
NA | NA | TRBJ1-4 | 15 | TRBV7-9 | TGTGCCAGCAGCTTAGGGACACGGCCTAATGAAAAACTGTTTTTT | CASSLGTRPNEKLFF
NA | NA | TRBJ1-1 | 11 | TRBV6-2/TRBV6-3 | TGTGCCAGCAGTTACGAGTATGAAGCTTTCTTT | CASSYEYEAFF
TRBD1 | once | TRBJ2-3 | 16 | TRBV28 | TGTGCCAGCAGGGGATCCGGGACAGGGGGGGCAGATACGCAGTATTTT | CASRGSGTGGADTQYF
TRBD1 | NA | TRBJ1-2 | 15 | TRBV6-1 | TGTGCCAGCAGTGATAACGTGGGGACAGGCTATGGCTACACCTTC | CASSDNVGTGYGYTF
NA | NA | TRBJ1-3 | 14 | TRBV5-4 | TGTGCCAGCAGCTTGAAACAGTCTGGAAACACCATATATTTT | CASSLKQSGNTIYF
NA | NA | TRBJ2-3 | 15 | TRBV5-1 | TGCGCCAGCAGCTTGGCCACTAGTTACACAGATACGCAGTATTTT | CASSLATSYTDTQYF
TRBD1 | NA | TRBJ2-4 | 14 | TRBV19 | TGTGCCAGTAGGGCGGACAGGGCGGATAACATTCAGTACTTC | CASRADRADNIQYF
NA | NA | TRBJ2-1 | 15 | TRBV9 | TGTGCCAGCAGCGCCCTCGCGGACTCCTACAATGAGCAGTTCTTC | CASSALADSYNEQFF
NA | NA | TRBJ1-1 | 13 | TRBV6-5 | TGTGCCAGCAGTTTGGGACATTACACTGAAGCTTTCTTT | CASSLGHYTEAFF
NA | NA | TRBJ2-2 | 13 | TRBV30 | TGTGCCTGGAGCGGACTTAACCCCGGGGAGCTGTTTTTT | CAWSGLNPGELFF
NA | once | TRBJ1-5 | 15 | TRBV15 | TGTGCCACCAGCAGAGCTTTGGAGGACCATCAGCCCCAGCATTTT | CATSRALEDHQPQHF
NA | NA | TRBJ2-2 | 16 | TRBV9 | TGTGCCAGCAGCGTAGATGGGGGCCGGAACACCGGGGAGCTGTTTTTT | CASSVDGGRNTGELFF
TRBD1 | many | TRBJ2-4 | 13 | TRBV7-2 | TGTGCCAGCAGACGGACAGGGGAAAACATTCAGTACTTC | CASRRTGENIQYF
TRBD1 | NA | TRBJ2-1 | 14 | TRBV5-1 | TGCGCCAGCAGCTTTGGACAGGGGAACAATGAGCAGTTCTTC | CASSFGQGNNEQFF
NA | NA | TRBJ2-2 | 16 | TRBV4-2 | TGTGCCAGCAGCCCCGCCCCCTCAGGGAACACCGGGGAGCTGTTTTTT | CASSPAPSGNTGELFF
NA | once | TRBJ2-1 | 14 | TRBV7-2 | TGTGCCAGCAGCTTATATCCTAGCGACATGCAACAGTTCTTC | CASSLYPSDMQQFF
NA | NA | TRBJ2-5 | 13 | TRBV19 | TGTGCCAGTAGTATAGGACTCGAAGAGACCCAGTACTTC | CASSIGLEETQYF
TRBD1 | NA | TRBJ1-1 | 16 | TRBV19 | TGTGCCAGTAGTACTAGGACAGGGGAGATGAACACTGAAGCTTTCTTT | CASSTRTGEMNTEAFF
NA | NA | TRBJ2-1 | 12 | TRBV20-1 | TGCAGTGCTAGTTGGCTAGCAGATGAGCAGTTCTTC | CSASWLADEQFF
NA | NA | TRBJ2-1 | 16 | TRBV7-6 | TGTGCCAGCTCCTCGATTAGGCAGGGACTGTACAATGAGCAGTTCTTC | CASSSIRQGLYNEQFF
TRBD2 | NA | TRBJ2-1 | 16 | TRBV3-1/TRBV3-2 | TGTGCCAGCAGCCCCCAGGGCGGGAGCTCCTACAATGAGCAGTTCTTC | CASSPQGGSSYNEQFF